Below, 21 T cell receptor beta chains from the same sample are listed, as sequenced in a study of shared clonotypes between healthy human individuals. Sequencing was performed with immunoSEQ multiplex PCR; in TCRdb, only in-frame clones are kept and a portion is missing. The sample records roughly 650,000 clones, around 97% being singletons. Sequencing was carried out using naive CD4+ T cells sorted from blood. Subset given: CD45RA+ positively selected. The source of these receptors is a woman aged 30 to 39 in good health.

The V call is TRBV7-9, the J call TRBJ1-1; possible D gene TRBD1, 6 bases. Germline V gene data show CDR1 as SEHNR and CDR2 as FQNEAQ (reference sequence). The V gene lost 0 bases and the J gene lost 5 bases, with 16 bases spanning the gap. The CDR3 consists of 16 residues. For the CDR3, the DNA is TGTGCCAGCAGCTTAGCCCCGGGCGGGGGCAGTACTGAAGCTTTCTTT. It is translated as CASSLAPGGGSTEAFF.

The V call is TRBV28, the J call TRBJ2-1; unclear D gene. Germline loops: CDR1 MDHEN, CDR2 SYDVKM. The CDR3 spans 15 residues. V was trimmed by 8 bases and J by 3 bases, leaving 17 bases between them. The DNA of the CDR3 is TGTGCCAGCGCTATCGGGTCAAACTTCTACAATGAGCAGTTCTTC. Translating gives CASAIGSNFYNEQFF.

This chain connects TRBV7-9 to TRBJ2-3; 8 bases agree with TRBD2. With 5 bases clipped from V and 4 bases from J, the junction kept 17 bases outside the gene matches. This CDR3 has 18 residues. Germline V lookup: CDR1 SEHNR, CDR2 FQNEAQ (reference sequence). CDR3 in amino acids: CASSPSGSPSVRADTQYF. The DNA of the CDR3 is TGTGCCAGCAGCCCGAGCGGGAGTCCCTCCGTTAGGGCAGATACGCAGTATTTT.

The chain combines TRBV5-4 with TRBJ2-3; TRBD2 is a possible D gene (7 bases). Germline CDR1 reads SGHNT; CDR2 reads YYREEE (reference sequence). The CDR3 covers 17 residues. Deletions cut 4 bases from V and 5 bases from J, with 23 bases between. This CDR3 reads CASSGSTNRGAKDTQYF. The CDR3 coding sequence is TGTGCCAGCAGCGGATCCACCAACCGGGGGGCGAAAGATACGCAGTATTTT.

The J gene is TRBJ2-7, the V gene TRBV11-2; 14 nucleotides match TRBD2. This CDR3 spans 15 amino acids. The germline V gene encodes CDR1 SGHAT and CDR2 FQNNGV. Losses at the gene ends were 1 base for V and 12 bases for J; bases not matched to a gene: 8. For the CDR3, the DNA is TGTGCCAGCAGCTTAGCTGGGACTAGCGGGAGTAAACCGTACTTC. This codes for CASSLAGTSGSKPYF.

The chain employs TRBV28 and TRBJ2-5; D is unresolved. This CDR3 is 13 amino acids long. Trimming removed 4 bases at V and 4 bases at J, with 10 bases between. Per the germline V gene, CDR1 is MDHEN and CDR2 is SYDVKM. This CDR3 reads CASSSHRTETQYF. CDR3 DNA: TGTGCCAGCAGTTCACATAGAACAGAGACCCAGTACTTC.

The J gene is TRBJ2-7, the V gene TRBV7-9; 10 bases map to TRBD2. This CDR3 has 16 amino acids. Germline V gives CDR1 SEHNR, CDR2 FQNEAQ (reference sequence). With V trimmed by 6 bases and J by 2 bases, 10 bases remained unmatched. The CDR3 region is CASSSGLAVSPYEQYF. The CDR3 coding sequence is TGTGCCAGCAGTAGCGGACTAGCGGTGTCTCCCTACGAGCAGTACTTC.

This clone was counted once. In the same sample, other DNA sequences code for this CDR3. The gene calls are TRBV5-1 and TRBJ2-1; D gene ambiguous. V was shortened by 2 bases and J by 8 bases, with 8 bases between the two germline ends. The CDR3 consists of 12 residues. CDR1 and CDR2 (germline): SGHRS, YFSETQ. The CDR3 DNA follows: TGCGCCAGCAGCTTTGGTGGGGATGAGCAGTTCTTC. It specifies CASSFGGDEQFF.

The J gene is TRBJ2-1, the V gene TRBV20-1, with D uncertain. In germline, CDR1 is DFQATT, CDR2 SNEGSKA (reference sequence). The CDR3 is 11 residues long. Between the trimmed V and J ends, which lost 4 bases and 9 bases, there was a span of 10 bases. CDR3 amino acids: CSAILLGEQFF. Here the CDR3 DNA reads TGCAGTGCTATTCTCTTAGGTGAGCAGTTCTTC.

The chain combines TRBV6-1 with TRBJ2-7; possibly TRBD2 for D (5 bases). V lost 7 bases to trimming and J lost 7 bases, with 8 bases between them. Per germline, CDR1 MNHNS and CDR2 SASEGT. This CDR3 is 10 amino acids long. CDR3 nucleotide sequence: TGTGCCAGCACGGGCGGGGAGCAGTACTTC. Encoded protein: CASTGGEQYF.

This clone was detected once. The J gene is TRBJ1-3, the V gene TRBV28, with D possibly matching TRBD1 (5 bases). V lost 10 bases and J lost 1, with 11 bases in between. CDR3 length: 13 residues. CDR1 and CDR2 (germline): MDHEN, SYDVKM. The CDR3 spells CATTGGSGNTIYF. DNA for the CDR3: TGTGCCACCACAGGAGGGTCTGGAAACACCATATATTTT.

The genes are TRBV10-3 and TRBJ2-1; TRBD1 matches at 9 bases. Germline trimming cut 2 bases from V and 9 bases from J; bases unmatched to any gene: 8. This CDR3 region has 15 residues. Germline V lookup: CDR1 ENHRY, CDR2 SYGVKD. The CDR3 loop is CAISEDGTGRGEQFF. CDR3 sequence (DNA): TGTGCCATCAGTGAGGACGGGACAGGGCGGGGTGAGCAGTTCTTC.

V gene TRBV28 combines with J gene TRBJ1-5; the D is unclear. Germline lookup yields CDR1 MDHEN and CDR2 SYDVKM. There are 16 residues in the CDR3. The V end lost 8 bases, the J end lost 0 bases, and 17 bases lay between the germline ends. In nucleotides, the CDR3 is TGTGCCAGCGCGACGAGGAAGGGCGATAGCAATCAGCCCCAGCATTTT. Residues: CASATRKGDSNQPQHF.

The rearrangement joins TRBV7-9 to TRBJ1-1, with D possibly being TRBD1 (5 bases). The V gene lost 3 bases and the J gene lost 5 bases, with 13 bases spanning the gap. The CDR3 runs to 14 residues. The germline CDR1 and CDR2 sequences are SEHNR and FQNEAQ (reference sequence). The CDR3 nucleotides are TGTGCCAGCAGCTTTATGACAGCGGGGACTGAAGCTTTCTTT. It specifies CASSFMTAGTEAFF.

The V call is TRBV6-5, the J call TRBJ1-5, with 8 bases lining up with TRBD1. The V segment lost 5 bases and the J segment 6 bases; nucleotides outside the gene matches: 6. The CDR3 has 14 amino acids. In germline, CDR1 is MNHEY, CDR2 SVGAGI. The CDR3 nucleotides read TGTGCCAGCAGTAAACAGGGGGTTAGTCAGCCCCAGCATTTT. Translating gives CASSKQGVSQPQHF.

The chain employs TRBV6-5 and TRBJ1-2; TRBD1 agrees at 9 bases. The trim removed 3 bases at V and 8 bases at J, leaving 7 bases unmatched. Germline V gives CDR1 MNHEY, CDR2 SVGAGI. The CDR3 spans 14 residues. The CDR3 DNA reads as TGTGCCAGCAGTTATTCGGGGACAGGGTTCGGCTACACCTTC. This encodes CASSYSGTGFGYTF.

The V gene is TRBV28, the J gene TRBJ2-5; 8 bases map to TRBD1. The end of the DNA aligns better with TRBJ2-7, so the J call may be wrong. CDR3 length: 13 amino acids. The germline V gene has CDR1 MDHEN and CDR2 SYDVKM. CDR3 sequence (DNA): TGTGCCAGCAGTTTGGACAGGGCCCACGAGCAGTACTTC. It specifies CASSLDRAHEQYF.

This clone was detected once. The CDR3 DNA is TGTGCCAGCAGTTTGGGGGGGCGAGTAAAGACCCAGTACTTC. It encodes CASSLGGRVKTQYF. The V gene is TRBV28, the J gene TRBJ2-5; TRBD2 might be the D (7 bases). V gave up 3 bases and J gave up 6 bases, with 14 bases separating them. This CDR3 region has 14 residues. CDR1 is MDHEN, CDR2 SYDVKM, per germline. The variable domain in full, with the rest retrieved from reference TRBV28 and TRBJ2-5, is DVKVTQSSRYLVKRTGEKVFLECVQDMDHENMFWYRQDPGLGLRLIYFSYDVKMKEKGDIPEGYSVSREKKERFSLILESASTNQTSMYLCASSLGGRVKTQYFGPGTRLLVL.

The CDR3 DNA sequence: TGTGCCAGCAGCCCAGTGGTGACTAGCGGGAGCTACGAGCAGTACTTC. This sequence encodes CASSPVVTSGSYEQYF. The chain employs TRBV7-9 and TRBJ2-7; 12 bases match TRBD2. Germline V gene data show CDR1 as SEHNR and CDR2 as FQNEAQ (reference sequence). V lost 5 bases to trimming and J lost 3 bases; unmatched junction nucleotides: 8. This CDR3 is 16 amino acids long.

Comments on this clone: The same CDR3 is also encoded by other DNA sequences in this sample. J is TRBJ2-7 and V is TRBV4-2; possibly TRBD1 for D (5 bases). Deletions cut 5 bases from V and 1 base from J, with 12 bases between. Germline values: CDR1 LGHNA, CDR2 YNFKEQ. CDR3 length: 14 residues. CDR3: CASSLGQGSYEQYF. Written as DNA, the CDR3 is TGTGCCAGCAGCTTAGGGCAGGGTTCCTACGAGCAGTACTTC.

The chain employs TRBV10-3 and TRBJ2-1; either TRBD1 or TRBD2 may supply D (5 bases each). Germline V CDR1 and CDR2: ENHRY, SYGVKD. The V and J ends lost 5 bases and 5 bases respectively, with 7 bases between them. The CDR3 covers 12 residues. The DNA of the CDR3 is TGTGCCATCAGTCGGGACGACAATGAGCAGTTCTTC. Its protein product is CAISRDDNEQFF.